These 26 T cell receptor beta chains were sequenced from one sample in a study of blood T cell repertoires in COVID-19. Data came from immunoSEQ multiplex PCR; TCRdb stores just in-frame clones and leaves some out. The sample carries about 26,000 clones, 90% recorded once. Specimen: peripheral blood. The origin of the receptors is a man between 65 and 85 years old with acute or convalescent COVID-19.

This chain's CDR3 is CASSAGLIRTDTQYF. The CDR3 DNA reads TGTGCCAGCAGCGCCGGACTCATTCGCACAGATACGCAGTATTTT. This rearrangement joins TRBV11-2 to TRBJ2-3; TRBD2 might be the D (5 bases). The CDR3 loop spans 15 amino acids. V lost 5 bases and J lost 1, with 13 bases in between. Germline CDR1 and CDR2: SGHAT and FQNNGV.

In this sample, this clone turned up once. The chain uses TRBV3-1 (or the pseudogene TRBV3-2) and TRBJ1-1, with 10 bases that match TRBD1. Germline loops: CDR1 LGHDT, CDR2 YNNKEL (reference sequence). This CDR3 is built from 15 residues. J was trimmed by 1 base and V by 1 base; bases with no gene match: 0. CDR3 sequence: CASSQGDRGNTEAFF. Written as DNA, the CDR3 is TGTGCCAGCAGCCAAGGGGACAGGGGGAACACTGAAGCTTTCTTT.

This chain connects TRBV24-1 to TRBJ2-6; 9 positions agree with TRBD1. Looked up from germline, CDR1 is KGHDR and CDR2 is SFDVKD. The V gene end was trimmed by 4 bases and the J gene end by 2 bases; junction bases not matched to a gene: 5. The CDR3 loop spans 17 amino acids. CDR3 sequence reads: CATSEGRQGAGANVLTF. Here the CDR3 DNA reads TGTGCCACCAGTGAGGGGCGACAGGGGGCTGGGGCCAACGTCCTGACTTTC.

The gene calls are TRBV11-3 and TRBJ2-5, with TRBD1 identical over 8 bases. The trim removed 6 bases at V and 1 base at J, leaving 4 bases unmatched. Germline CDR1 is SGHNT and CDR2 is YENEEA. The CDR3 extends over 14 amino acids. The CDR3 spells CASSSTGGQETQYF. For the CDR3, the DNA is TGTGCCAGCAGTAGTACAGGGGGCCAAGAGACCCAGTACTTC.

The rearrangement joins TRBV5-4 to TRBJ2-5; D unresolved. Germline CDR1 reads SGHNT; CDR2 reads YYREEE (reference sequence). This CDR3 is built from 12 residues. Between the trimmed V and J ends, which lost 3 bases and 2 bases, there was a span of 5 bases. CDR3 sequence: CASSSKQETQYF. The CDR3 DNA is TGTGCCAGCAGCTCTAAGCAAGAGACCCAGTACTTC.

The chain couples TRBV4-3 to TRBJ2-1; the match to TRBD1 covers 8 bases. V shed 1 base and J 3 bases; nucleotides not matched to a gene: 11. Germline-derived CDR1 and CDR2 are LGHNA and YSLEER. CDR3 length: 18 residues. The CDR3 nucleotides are TGCGCCAGCAGCCAAGTGGAGCCAGACAGGGGAAGCTACAATGAGCAGTTCTTC. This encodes CASSQVEPDRGSYNEQFF.

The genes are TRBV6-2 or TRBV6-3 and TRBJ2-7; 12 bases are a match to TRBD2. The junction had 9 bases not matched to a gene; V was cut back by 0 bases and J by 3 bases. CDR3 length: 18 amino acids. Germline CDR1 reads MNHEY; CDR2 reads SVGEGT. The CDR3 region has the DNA TGTGCCAGCAGTTACTCCCCTAGCGGGAGGGCCAACATCTACGAGCAGTACTTC. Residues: CASSYSPSGRANIYEQYF.

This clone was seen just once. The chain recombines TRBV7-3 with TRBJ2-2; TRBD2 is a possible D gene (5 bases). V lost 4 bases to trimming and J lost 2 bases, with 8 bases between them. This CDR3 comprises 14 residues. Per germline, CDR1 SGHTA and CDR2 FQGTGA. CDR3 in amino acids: CASSSGLNTGELFF. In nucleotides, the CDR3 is TGTGCCAGCAGCTCCGGACTTAACACCGGGGAGCTGTTTTTT. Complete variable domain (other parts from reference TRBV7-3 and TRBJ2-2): GAGVSQTPSNKVTEKGKYVELRCDPISGHTALYWYRQSLGQGPEFLIYFQGTGAADDSGLPNDRFFAVRPEGSVSTLKIQRTERGDSAVYLCASSSGLNTGELFFGEGSRLTVL.

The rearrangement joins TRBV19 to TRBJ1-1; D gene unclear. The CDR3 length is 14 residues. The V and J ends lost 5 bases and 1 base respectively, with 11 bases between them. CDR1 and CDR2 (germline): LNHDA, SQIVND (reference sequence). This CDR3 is CASSPRGGNTEAFF. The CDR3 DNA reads TGTGCCAGTAGTCCCCGAGGAGGGAACACTGAAGCTTTCTTT.

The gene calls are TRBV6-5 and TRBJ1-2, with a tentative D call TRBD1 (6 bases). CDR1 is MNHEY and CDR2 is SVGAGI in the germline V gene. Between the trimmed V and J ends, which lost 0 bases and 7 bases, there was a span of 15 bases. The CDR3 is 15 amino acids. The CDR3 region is CASSYSGRGRSGYTF. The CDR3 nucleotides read TGTGCCAGCAGTTACTCTGGCAGGGGAAGATCTGGCTACACCTTC.

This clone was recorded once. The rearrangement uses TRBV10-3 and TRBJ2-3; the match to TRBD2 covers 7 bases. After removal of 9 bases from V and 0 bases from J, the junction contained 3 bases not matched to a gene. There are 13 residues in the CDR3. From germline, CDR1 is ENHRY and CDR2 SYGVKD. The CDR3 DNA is TGTGCCATAGGAGCGGGGAGCACAGATACGCAGTATTTT. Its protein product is CAIGAGSTDTQYF.

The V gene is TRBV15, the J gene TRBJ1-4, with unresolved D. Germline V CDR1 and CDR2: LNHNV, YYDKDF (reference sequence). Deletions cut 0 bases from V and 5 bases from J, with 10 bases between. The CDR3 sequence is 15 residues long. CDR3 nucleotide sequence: TGTGCCACCAGCAGAGATGAGGGCGTGAATGAAAAACTGTTTTTT. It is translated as CATSRDEGVNEKLFF.

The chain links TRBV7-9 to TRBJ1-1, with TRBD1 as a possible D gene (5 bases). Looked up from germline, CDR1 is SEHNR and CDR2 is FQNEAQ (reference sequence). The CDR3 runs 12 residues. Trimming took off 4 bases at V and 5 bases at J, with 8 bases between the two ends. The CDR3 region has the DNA TGTGCCAGCAGCTCTGGGGGGACTGAAGCTTTCTTT. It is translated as CASSSGGTEAFF.

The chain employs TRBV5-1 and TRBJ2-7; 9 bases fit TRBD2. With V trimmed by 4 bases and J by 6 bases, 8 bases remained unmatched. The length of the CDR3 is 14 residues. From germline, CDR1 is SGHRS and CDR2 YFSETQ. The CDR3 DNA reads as TGCGCCAGCAGCGAGTTAGCGGGAGTTATCGAGCAGTACTTC. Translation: CASSELAGVIEQYF.

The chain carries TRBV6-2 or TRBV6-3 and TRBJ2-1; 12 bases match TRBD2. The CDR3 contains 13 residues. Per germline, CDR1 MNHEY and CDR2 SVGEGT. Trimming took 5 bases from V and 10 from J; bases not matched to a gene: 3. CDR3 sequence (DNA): TGTGCCAGCAGTCTAGCGGGAGGGGACGAGCAGTTCTTC. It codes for CASSLAGGDEQFF.

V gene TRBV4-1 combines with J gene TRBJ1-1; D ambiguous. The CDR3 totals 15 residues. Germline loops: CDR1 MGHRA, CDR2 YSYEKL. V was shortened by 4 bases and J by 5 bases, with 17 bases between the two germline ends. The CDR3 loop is CASSLTSGSYTEAFF. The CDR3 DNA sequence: TGCGCCAGCAGCCTCACATCGGGAAGTTATACTGAAGCTTTCTTT.

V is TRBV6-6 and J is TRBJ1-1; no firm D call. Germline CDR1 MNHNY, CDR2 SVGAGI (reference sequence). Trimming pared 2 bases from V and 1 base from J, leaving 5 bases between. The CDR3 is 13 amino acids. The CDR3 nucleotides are TGTGCCAGCAGTTACCCCCAGAACACTGAAGCTTTCTTT. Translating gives CASSYPQNTEAFF.

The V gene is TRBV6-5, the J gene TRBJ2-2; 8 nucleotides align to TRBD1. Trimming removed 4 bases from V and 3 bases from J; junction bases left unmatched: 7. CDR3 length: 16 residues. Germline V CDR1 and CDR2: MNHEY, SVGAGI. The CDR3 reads CASSSSDREYTGELFF. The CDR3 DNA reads TGTGCCAGCAGTTCATCGGACAGGGAGTACACCGGGGAGCTGTTTTTT.

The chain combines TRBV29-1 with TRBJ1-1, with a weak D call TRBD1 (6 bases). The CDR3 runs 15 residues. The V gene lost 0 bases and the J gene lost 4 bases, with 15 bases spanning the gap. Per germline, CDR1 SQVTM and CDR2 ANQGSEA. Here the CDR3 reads CSVEDSGRGGTEAFF. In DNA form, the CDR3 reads TGCAGCGTTGAAGATTCGGGCAGGGGCGGCACTGAAGCTTTCTTT.

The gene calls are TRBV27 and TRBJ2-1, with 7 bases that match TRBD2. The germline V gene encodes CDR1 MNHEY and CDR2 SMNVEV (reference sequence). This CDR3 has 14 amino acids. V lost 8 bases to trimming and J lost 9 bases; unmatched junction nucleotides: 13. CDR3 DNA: TGTGCCAGCCGAGGCGGCGGGAGAACCGGTGAGCAGTTCTTC. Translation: CASRGGGRTGEQFF.

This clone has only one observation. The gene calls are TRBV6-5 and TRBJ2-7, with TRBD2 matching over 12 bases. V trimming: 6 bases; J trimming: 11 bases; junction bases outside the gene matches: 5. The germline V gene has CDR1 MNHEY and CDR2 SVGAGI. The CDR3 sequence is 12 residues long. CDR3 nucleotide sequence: TGTGCCAGCAGGCTAGCGGGAGGGTCGGAGTACTTC. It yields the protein CASRLAGGSEYF.

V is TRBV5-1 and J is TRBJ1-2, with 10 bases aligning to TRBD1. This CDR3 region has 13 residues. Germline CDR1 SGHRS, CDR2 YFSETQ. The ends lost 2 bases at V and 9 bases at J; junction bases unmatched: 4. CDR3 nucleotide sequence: TGCGCCAGCAGCTTCCGACAGGGGGCAAGCTACACCTTC. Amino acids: CASSFRQGASYTF.

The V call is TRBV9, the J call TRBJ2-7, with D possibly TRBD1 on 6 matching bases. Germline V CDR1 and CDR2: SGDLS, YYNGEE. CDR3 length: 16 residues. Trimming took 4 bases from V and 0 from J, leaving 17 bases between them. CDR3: CASSPRTDSSSYEQYF. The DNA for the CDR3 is TGTGCCAGCAGCCCCCGGACAGATTCAAGCTCCTACGAGCAGTACTTC.

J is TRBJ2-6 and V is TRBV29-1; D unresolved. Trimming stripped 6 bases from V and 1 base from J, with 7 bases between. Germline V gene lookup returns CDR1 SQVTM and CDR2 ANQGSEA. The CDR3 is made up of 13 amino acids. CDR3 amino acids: CSVAESGANVLTF. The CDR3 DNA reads TGCAGCGTCGCGGAATCTGGGGCCAACGTCCTGACTTTC.

CDR3 nucleotide sequence: TGTGCCAGTAGTAGAGATAGGACAGCTTACAATGAGCAGTTCTTC. It specifies CASSRDRTAYNEQFF. J is TRBJ2-1 and V is TRBV19; a weak D match, TRBD1 (6 bases). CDR1 is LNHDA, CDR2 SQIVND, per germline (reference sequence). There are 15 residues in the CDR3. Trimming took off 4 bases at V and 4 bases at J, with 14 bases between the two ends.

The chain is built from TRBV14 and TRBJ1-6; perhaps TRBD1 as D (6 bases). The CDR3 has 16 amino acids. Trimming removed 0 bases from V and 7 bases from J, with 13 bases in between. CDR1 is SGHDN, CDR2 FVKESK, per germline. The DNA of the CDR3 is TGTGCCAGCAGCCAAGAATACAGGGCTGGCAATTCACCCCTCCACTTT. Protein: CASSQEYRAGNSPLHF. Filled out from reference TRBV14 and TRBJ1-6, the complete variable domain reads EAGVTQFPSHSVIEKGQTVTLRCDPISGHDNLYWYRRVMGKEIKFLLHFVKESKQDESGMPNNRFLAERTGGTYSTLKVQPAELEDSGVYFCASSQEYRAGNSPLHFGNGTRLTVT.